This T cell receptor beta chain is from a study of a mutant IDH1 vaccine in newly diagnosed glioma. On the study more broadly: Vaccination was launched 4-6 weeks after radiotherapy alone, or with temozolomide cycles. Study-wide findings and caveats: Shifts in the top peripheral T cell clonotypes seemed unrelated to pseudoprogression.

Method: immunoSEQ multiplex PCR; TCRdb's copy keeps in-frame clones and lacks some. This sample has 50,000 to 75,000 clones, with 75% to 85% found just once. A word on this clone: The antigen is unknown.

The time point: week 11, during vaccination. Every single dose of the vaccine, 300 ug of mutant IDH1 20-mer peptide, came with topical imiquimod. Germline-derived CDR1 and CDR2 are MGHDK and SYGVNS. The V gene lost 7 bases and the J gene lost 3 bases, with 7 bases spanning the gap. The CDR3 sequence is 12 residues long. Here the sequenced sample was PBMCs, taken from a glioma patient whose treatment included an IDH1 peptide vaccine. The genes are TRBV25-1 and TRBJ1-3; D is unresolved. This receptor was taken from a man aged 50 to 59 with glioma. The CDR3 DNA sequence: TGTGCCAGCACCAGTGGTGGAAACACCATATATTTT. Translation gives CASTSGGNTIYF.